This T cell receptor (beta chain) is from a study of long-term antiretroviral therapy in people with HIV. An immunoSEQ assay, version v3.0, was performed at survey level. Clones were read by immunoSEQ multiplex PCR, and TCRdb kept only the in-frame ones, dropping some. The sample includes around 21,000 clones, about four fifths of them seen just once. The CDR3 runs to 13 residues. The germline V gene has CDR1 SNHLY and CDR2 FYNNEI. V dropped 5 bases and J dropped 4; count of bases not matched to a gene: 2. This TCR was recovered from a woman aged 25 to 39 with HIV. Material: unsorted PBMCs, obtained 0.2 years after starting antiretroviral therapy. V and J are TRBV2 and TRBJ2-5; 9 bases are a match to TRBD1. The CDR3 nucleotides read TGTGCCAGCAGTCAGGACAGGGGAGAGACCCAGTACTTC. It codes for CASSQDRGETQYF. Full variable domain (outside the CDR3, taken from reference TRBV2 and TRBJ2-5): EPEVTQTPSHQVTQMGQEVILRCVPISNHLYFYWYRQILGQKVEFLVSFYNNEISEKSEIFDDQFSVERPDGSNFTLKIRSTKLEDSAMYFCASSQDRGETQYFGPGTRLLVL.